The 8 T cell receptor beta chains given below trace back to one sample, sequenced in a study of T cells in Graves' hyperthyroidism and ophthalmopathy. The source material, RNA transcripts, was used to amplify TCR beta CDR3 regions. Using the HTBI primer set, a first-round RT-PCR was run on the TCR CDR3. One entry per CDR3 protein results from TCRdb running MiXCR on the multiplex PCR reads. The sample carries about 59,000 distinct CDR3 sequences, approximately 57% recorded once. Sequencing input: blood. These receptors were collected from a woman aged 55 to 70 with Graves' ophthalmopathy.

This chain connects TRBV7-3 to TRBJ2-2, with D unresolved. Per germline, CDR1 SGHTA and CDR2 FQGTGA. The CDR3 spans 12 residues. V shed 0 bases and J shed 8 bases, with 4 bases lying between them. DNA for the CDR3: TGTGCCAGCAGCTTAACACAGGGGGAGCTGTTTTTT. Protein: CASSLTQGELFF.

The V call is TRBV12-3 or TRBV12-4, the J call TRBJ2-3; TRBD2 matches 11 bases. The trim removed 5 bases at V and 5 bases at J, leaving 12 bases unmatched. The CDR3 runs 17 residues. This CDR3 is CASSESTFTSGGDTQYF. The CDR3 region has the DNA TGTGCCAGCAGTGAATCGACTTTCACTAGCGGGGGAGATACGCAGTATTTT.

This clonotype was seen repeatedly, ten times or more. The V call is TRBV6-1, the J call TRBJ1-2; 7 bases are a match to TRBD1. In germline, CDR1 is MNHNS, CDR2 SASEGT. With 7 bases clipped from V and 4 bases from J, the junction kept 6 bases outside the gene matches. The CDR3 runs 13 residues. CDR3 sequence (DNA): TGTGCCAGCAACGACAGGGCTGGCTATGGCTACACCTTC. Translation: CASNDRAGYGYTF.

In its sample, this clonotype was seen once. This CDR3 is missing its conserved last phenylalanine or tryptophan, likely due to a read error. The CDR3 loop is CASSDGTSGIYEQFL. CDR3 in DNA: TGTGCCAGCAGTGACGGGACTAGCGGGATCTATGAGCAGTTCCTC. The chain uses TRBV6-4 and TRBJ2-1, with 13 bases identical to TRBD2. The CDR3 length is 15 residues. The trim removed 2 bases at V and 8 bases at J, leaving 3 bases unmatched. Germline V lookup: CDR1 MRHNA, CDR2 SNTAGT.

This sequence joins TRBV28 and TRBJ1-5; D may be TRBD1 (6 bases). The germline V gene encodes CDR1 MDHEN and CDR2 SYDVKM. Trimming shortened V by 5 bases and J by 1 base, and 12 bases separated the two germline ends. The length of the CDR3 is 15 residues. The CDR3 spells CASSSGGASNQPQHF. The DNA for the CDR3 is TGTGCCAGCAGTAGCGGGGGGGCCAGCAATCAGCCCCAGCATTTT.

This clonotype was counted at least ten times. The rearrangement uses TRBV7-2 and TRBJ2-7; D is undetermined. Trimming cost V 5 bases and J 4 bases, with 12 bases left between them. Germline CDR1 and CDR2: SGHTA and FQGNSA. This CDR3 comprises 13 residues. The CDR3: CASSLNIQYEQYF. CDR3 bases: TGTGCCAGCAGCCTCAATATCCAATACGAGCAGTACTTC.

This clonotype turned up a few times. The J gene is TRBJ2-7, the V gene TRBV25-1; TRBD2 agrees at 7 bases. Germline V lookup: CDR1 MGHDK, CDR2 SYGVNS. The CDR3 has 16 residues. The V gene end was trimmed by 3 bases and the J gene end by 4 bases; junction bases not matched to a gene: 12. Here the CDR3 reads CASSDWGTGRNYEQYF. The CDR3 nucleotides are TGTGCCAGCAGTGATTGGGGGACCGGGAGGAATTACGAGCAGTACTTC.

Comment on this clonotype: At one end, the junction sequence differs from germline, possibly due to a read error. The V and J genes are TRBV7-2 and TRBJ2-1, with 7 bases fitting TRBD1. The CDR3 covers 15 residues. CDR1 and CDR2 from the germline V gene are SGHTA and FQGNSA. Here the CDR3 DNA reads TGTGCCAGCAGCTATTCTGGCAGGGGGAGCAATCAGCAGTTCTTC. Protein: CASSYSGRGSNQQFF.